Listed below are T cell receptor beta chains from one sample, sequenced in a study of control samples from healthy donors and cancer patients. Produced via immunoSEQ multiplex PCR; TCRdb's table is partial and in-frame only. The repertoire has roughly 88,000 clones, 91% of them found once; the top ten carry roughly a sixth. Sequencing used blood. The receptor set was obtained from a man between 50 and 59 years old in good health. CDR3s include the opening cysteine and the closing phenylalanine or tryptophan. The D gene is left open where the match is weak. Where a row states a size, it is once, few, many or the class of an expanded clone; other rows omit it.

d_gene	abundance	v_gene	j_gene	CDR3nt	CDR3aa
-	-	TRBV5-1	TRBJ2-3	TGCGCCAGCAGCTCCGGGATATACACAGATACGCAGTATTTT	CASSSGIYTDTQYF
-	-	TRBV29-1	TRBJ2-7	TGCAGTGCCGCGGACCCAACCCGCGAGCAGTACTTC	CSAADPTREQYF
-	-	TRBV5-8	TRBJ1-2	TGTGCCAGCAGCTTGGTTCCTAGTGGCTACACCTTC	CASSLVPSGYTF
-	-	TRBV12-3/TRBV12-4	TRBJ1-2	TGTGCCAGCAGTATTGACATGGGCTATGGCTACACCTTC	CASSIDMGYGYTF
-	-	TRBV19	TRBJ1-5	TGTGCCAGACAGACAGGAGCCGGCAATCAGCCCCAGCATTTT	CARQTGAGNQPQHF
-	once	TRBV29-1	TRBJ1-1	TGCAGCGTTGGTAGGCAGGGTGAAGCTTTCTTT	CSVGRQGEAFF
-	-	TRBV19	TRBJ2-2	TGTGCCAGTAGTGGCTACAAGAACACCGGGGAGCTGTTTTTT	CASSGYKNTGELFF
-	-	TRBV19	TRBJ2-3	TGTGCCAGTAGTATAGGCGGTTTGACAGATACGCAGTATTTT	CASSIGGLTDTQYF
TRBD1	-	TRBV11-2	TRBJ1-1	TGTGCCAGCAGCCAGCTGGGACAGAGCATGAACACTGAAGCTTTCTTT	CASSQLGQSMNTEAFF
TRBD1	once	TRBV7-9	TRBJ1-6	TGTGCCAGCAGCTCCAAGACAGGGTGGGAATCACCCCTCCACTTT	CASSSKTGWESPLHF
-	-	TRBV19	TRBJ2-2	TGTGCCAGTAGGGACACCGGGGAGCTGTTTTTT	CASRDTGELFF
-	once	TRBV5-5	TRBJ2-6	TGTGCCAGCAGCTTAACTGGGGCCAACGTCCTGACTTTC	CASSLTGANVLTF
-	-	TRBV4-1	TRBJ2-1	TGCGCCAGCAGCCCCTTCGGACCAGGCGAGCAGTTCTTC	CASSPFGPGEQFF
TRBD1	-	TRBV7-8	TRBJ1-2	TGTGCCAGCAGCCTTAGAACAGGGGGCGGCGGCTACACCTTC	CASSLRTGGGGYTF
-	-	TRBV5-4	TRBJ2-7	TGTGCCAGCAGCTTCGGAGGGGAAAAAGGGAAGCAGTACTTC	CASSFGGEKGKQYF
-	-	TRBV7-2	TRBJ1-3	TGTGCCAGCAGCTTAGAGACGTACTCTGGAAACACCATATATTTT	CASSLETYSGNTIYF
TRBD2	-	TRBV29-1	TRBJ2-1	TGCAGCGTTGAAAGTTGGCGGGGGAGGCCGGGTGAGCAGTTCTTC	CSVESWRGRPGEQFF
TRBD1	-	TRBV13	TRBJ1-2	TGTGCCAGCAGCTTACCCCCGGGACAGGGGGCCAATGGCTACACCTTC	CASSLPPGQGANGYTF
-	-	TRBV29-1	TRBJ1-2	TGCAGCGTTGACAGGGCGGATGGCTACACCTTC	CSVDRADGYTF
-	-	TRBV6-6	TRBJ1-2	TGTGCCAGCAGTGGAGCAGGGTTCAGTGACTATGGCTACACCTTC	CASSGAGFSDYGYTF
TRBD1	-	TRBV30	TRBJ2-7	TGTGCCTGCTTAACGACAGGGAGCTCCTACGAGCAGTACTTC	CACLTTGSSYEQYF
TRBD1	-	TRBV6-5	TRBJ1-1	TGTGCCAGCAGTCCCGGGACAGGGAGGACTGAAGCTTTCTTT	CASSPGTGRTEAFF
-	once	TRBV10-1	TRBJ1-1	TGCGCCAGCCGAGAGGGTTTGAACACTGAAGCTTTCTTT	CASREGLNTEAFF
TRBD1	-	TRBV20-1	TRBJ2-2	TGCAGTGCTAGTGGACAGGGGGGTTCCGGGGAGCTGTTTTTT	CSASGQGGSGELFF
TRBD1	-	TRBV5-4	TRBJ1-1	TGTGCCAGCAGCTTAGGGGGCTTGGGGAACACTGAAGCTTTCTTT	CASSLGGLGNTEAFF
-	-	TRBV6-6	TRBJ2-7	TGTGCCAGCAGTTTGGAAGGGACCAAGCAGTACTTC	CASSLEGTKQYF
-	-	TRBV4-2	TRBJ1-3	TGTGCCAGCAGCCAAGATAGGGATCTCTCCACCATATATTTT	CASSQDRDLSTIYF
TRBD1	-	TRBV24-1	TRBJ2-7	TGTGCCACCAGTGACCCCAGTGGCGACAGGGCCTACGAGCAGTACTTC	CATSDPSGDRAYEQYF
TRBD2	-	TRBV4-3	TRBJ2-3	TGCGCCAGCAGCCGAGATAGCGGGGGGTCGGATACGCAGTATTTT	CASSRDSGGSDTQYF
-	-	TRBV30	TRBJ1-2	TGTGCCTGGAGTGTTATCTATGGCTACACCTTC	CAWSVIYGYTF
-	-	TRBV12-3/TRBV12-4	TRBJ1-6	TGTGCCAGCAGGACCGATGAATCACCCCTCCACTTT	CASRTDESPLHF
-	-	TRBV19	TRBJ2-5	TGTGCCAGCGCGGTCGGTCCCCAAGAGACCCAGTACTTC	CASAVGPQETQYF
-	-	TRBV9	TRBJ1-1	TGTGCCAGCAGCCCTAGACAAGTGAACACTGAAGCTTTCTTT	CASSPRQVNTEAFF
-	-	TRBV5-4	TRBJ1-6	TGTGCCAGCAGCCGGCGGGGGGGGAGCTCCTATAATTCACCCCTCCACTTT	CASSRRGGSSYNSPLHF
TRBD2	-	TRBV12-5	TRBJ2-1	TGTGCTAGTGGTTTGGAGTTTAGCGGGGGTGGCAATGAGCAGTTCTTC	CASGLEFSGGGNEQFF
-	-	TRBV11-2	TRBJ1-1	TGTGCCAATCCAGGACCCATGAACACTGAAGCTTTCTTT	CANPGPMNTEAFF
TRBD1	-	TRBV6-6	TRBJ2-1	TGTGCCAGCGTCGTAGGGGACAGGGCCTACAATGAGCAGTTCTTC	CASVVGDRAYNEQFF
TRBD2	-	TRBV24-1	TRBJ2-3	TGTGCCACCAGTTCCCTCGGACTAGCGGGGGGAGATACGCAGTATTTT	CATSSLGLAGGDTQYF
-	-	TRBV27	TRBJ1-1	TGTGCCAGCAGTTTATGGGGTGGAAACACTGAAGCTTTCTTT	CASSLWGGNTEAFF
-	-	TRBV5-4	TRBJ1-2	TGTGCCAGCAGCTTGGCCGGTGCTAACTATGGCTACACCTTC	CASSLAGANYGYTF
-	-	TRBV7-2	TRBJ2-7	TGTGCCAGCAGCTTTACCAGTCAGGCAGAGCAGTACTTC	CASSFTSQAEQYF
-	-	TRBV10-2	TRBJ2-7	TGCGCCAGCAGTGAGTCGAGCAGGACCTACGAGCAGTACTTC	CASSESSRTYEQYF
-	-	TRBV6-6	TRBJ1-1	TGTGCCAGCAGTTACATGGACCCTTTGAACACTGAAGCTTTCTTT	CASSYMDPLNTEAFF
-	-	TRBV6-1	TRBJ1-1	TGTGCCAGCAGTGAATTATTGGGCACTGAAGCTTTCTTT	CASSELLGTEAFF
TRBD2	-	TRBV6-6	TRBJ2-2	TGTGCCAGCAGTCGGAGCGGGACCTACACCGGGGAGCTGTTTTTT	CASSRSGTYTGELFF
TRBD1	-	TRBV19	TRBJ1-5	TGTGCCAGTAGTCCGACAGGGGGCCTATTTGCGCCCCAGCATTTT	CASSPTGGLFAPQHF
-	-	TRBV19	TRBJ1-5	TGTGTTCTAACTGTCGGGGCTTTCGGCAATCAGCCCCAGCATTTT	CVLTVGAFGNQPQHF
-	-	TRBV10-2	TRBJ2-7	TGCGCCAGCAGTGAAGGGGTCGAGCAGTACTTC	CASSEGVEQYF
-	-	TRBV4-1	TRBJ1-3	TGCGCCAGCAGCCAAAATTTAGGCCTCTCTGGAAACACCATATATTTT	CASSQNLGLSGNTIYF
TRBD1	-	TRBV7-2	TRBJ2-7	TGTGCCAGCAGCTTGTTGGGACAGAGGTACGAGCAGTACTTC	CASSLLGQRYEQYF
-	once	TRBV3-1/TRBV3-2	TRBJ1-1	TGTGCCAGCAGCCAAGACTATGAAGCTTTCTTT	CASSQDYEAFF
-	-	TRBV6-5	TRBJ1-6	TGTGCCAGCAGTCTGCTGTCGGATAATTCACCCCTCCACTTT	CASSLLSDNSPLHF
TRBD1	-	TRBV9	TRBJ2-7	TGTGCCAGCAGCGGCCCCGGTGGACAGGGCCGTCACGAGCAGTACTTC	CASSGPGGQGRHEQYF
-	-	TRBV19	TRBJ2-3	TGTGCCAGTGGGCAGGGGAGCACAGATACGCAGTATTTT	CASGQGSTDTQYF
TRBD2	-	TRBV3-1/TRBV3-2	TRBJ2-3	TGTGCCAGCAGCCCCTGGACTAGCGGGGGGGCGAGTCGTACGCAGTATTTT	CASSPWTSGGASRTQYF
-	once	TRBV19	TRBJ2-7	TGTGCCTCCGCGGCGGGGTCCTACGAGCAGTACTTC	CASAAGSYEQYF
TRBD1	few	TRBV30	TRBJ1-2	TGTGCCTGGAGTGGACACAGGGGGCGAAATGGCTACACCTTC	CAWSGHRGRNGYTF
-	once	TRBV7-6	TRBJ2-2	TGTGCCAGCAGCTTAGCGGGGACACCTCTCACCGGGGAGCTGTTTTTT	CASSLAGTPLTGELFF
TRBD1	-	TRBV3-1/TRBV3-2	TRBJ1-4	TGTGCCAGCAGCCCTCGCAGGACAGGGGAAAAACTGTTTTTT	CASSPRRTGEKLFF
-	-	TRBV14	TRBJ1-1	TGTGCCAGCAGGGCTGGCACTGAAGCTTTCTTT	CASRAGTEAFF